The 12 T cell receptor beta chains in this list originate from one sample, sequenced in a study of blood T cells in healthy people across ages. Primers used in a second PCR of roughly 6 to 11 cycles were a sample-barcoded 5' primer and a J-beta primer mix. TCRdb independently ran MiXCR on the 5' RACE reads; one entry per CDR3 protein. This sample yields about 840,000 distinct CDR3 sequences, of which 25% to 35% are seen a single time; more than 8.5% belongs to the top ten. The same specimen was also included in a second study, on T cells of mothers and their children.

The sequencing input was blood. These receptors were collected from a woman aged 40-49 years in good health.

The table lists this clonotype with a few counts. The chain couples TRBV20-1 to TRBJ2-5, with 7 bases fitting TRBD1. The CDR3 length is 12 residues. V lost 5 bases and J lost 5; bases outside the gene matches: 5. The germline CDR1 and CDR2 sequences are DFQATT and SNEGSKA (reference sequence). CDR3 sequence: CSASQGEETQYF. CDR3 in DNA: TGCAGTGCTTCCCAGGGGGAGGAGACCCAGTACTTC.

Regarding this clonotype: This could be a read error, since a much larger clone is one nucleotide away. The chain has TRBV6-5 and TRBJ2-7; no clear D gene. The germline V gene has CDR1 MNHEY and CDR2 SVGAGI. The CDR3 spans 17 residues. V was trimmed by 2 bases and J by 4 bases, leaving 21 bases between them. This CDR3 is CASSYNVNPSSRYEQYF. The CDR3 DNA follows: TGTGCCAGCAGTTACAATGTCAACCCCAGCTCCCGTTACGAGCAGTACTTC.

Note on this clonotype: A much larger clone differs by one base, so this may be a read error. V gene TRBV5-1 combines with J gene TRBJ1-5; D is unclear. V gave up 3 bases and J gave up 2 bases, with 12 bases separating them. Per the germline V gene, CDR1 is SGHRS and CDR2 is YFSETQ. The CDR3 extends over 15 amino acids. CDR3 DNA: TGCGCCAGCAGCTCGAGGGAATCCGGCAATCAGCCCCAGCATTTT. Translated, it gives CASSSRESGNQPQHF.

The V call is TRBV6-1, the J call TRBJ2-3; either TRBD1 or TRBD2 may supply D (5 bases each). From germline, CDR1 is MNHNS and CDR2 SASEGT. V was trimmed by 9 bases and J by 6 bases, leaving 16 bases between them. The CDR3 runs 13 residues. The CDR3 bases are TGTGCCAGTTCCCATGGGGGTAAGGATACGCAGTATTTT. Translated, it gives CASSHGGKDTQYF.

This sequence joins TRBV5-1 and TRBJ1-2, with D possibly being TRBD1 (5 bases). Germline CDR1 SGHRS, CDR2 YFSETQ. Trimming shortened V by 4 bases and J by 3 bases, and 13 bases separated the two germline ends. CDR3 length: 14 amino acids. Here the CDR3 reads CASSREGTDYGYTF. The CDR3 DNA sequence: TGCGCCAGCAGCCGGGAGGGGACGGACTATGGCTACACCTTC.

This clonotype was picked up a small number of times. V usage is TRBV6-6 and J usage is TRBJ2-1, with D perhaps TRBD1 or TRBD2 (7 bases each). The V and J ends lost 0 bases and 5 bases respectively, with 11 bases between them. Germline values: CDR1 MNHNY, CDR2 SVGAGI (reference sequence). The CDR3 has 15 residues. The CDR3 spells CASSYSAGGDNEQFF. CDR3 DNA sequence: TGTGCCAGCAGTTACTCCGCAGGGGGGGACAATGAGCAGTTCTTC.

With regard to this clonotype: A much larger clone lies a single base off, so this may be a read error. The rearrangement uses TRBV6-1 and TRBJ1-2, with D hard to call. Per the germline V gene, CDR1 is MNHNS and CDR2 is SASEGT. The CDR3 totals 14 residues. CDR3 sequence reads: CAGRLGPSNYGYTF. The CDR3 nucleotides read TGTGCCGGCAGACTTGGGCCCTCCAACTATGGCTACACCTTC.

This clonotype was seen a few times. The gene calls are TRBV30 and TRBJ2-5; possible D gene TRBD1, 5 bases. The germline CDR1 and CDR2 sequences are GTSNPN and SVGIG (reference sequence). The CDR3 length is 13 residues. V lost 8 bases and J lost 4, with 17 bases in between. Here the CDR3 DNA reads TGTGCCAGAGATTACAGGTTTGGAGAGACCCAGTACTTC. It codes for CARDYRFGETQYF.

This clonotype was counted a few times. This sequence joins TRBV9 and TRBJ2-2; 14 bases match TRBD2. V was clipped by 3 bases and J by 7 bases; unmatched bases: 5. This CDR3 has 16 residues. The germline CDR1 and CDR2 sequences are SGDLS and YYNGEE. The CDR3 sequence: CASSARLAGGLGELFF. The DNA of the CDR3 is TGTGCCAGCAGCGCCCGACTAGCGGGGGGGCTCGGGGAGCTGTTTTTT. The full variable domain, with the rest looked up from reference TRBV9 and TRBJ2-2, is DSGVTQTPKHLITATGQRVTLRCSPRSGDLSVYWYQQSLDQGLQFLIQYYNGEERAKGNILERFSAQQFPDLHSELNLSSLELGDSALYFCASSARLAGGLGELFFGEGSRLTVL.

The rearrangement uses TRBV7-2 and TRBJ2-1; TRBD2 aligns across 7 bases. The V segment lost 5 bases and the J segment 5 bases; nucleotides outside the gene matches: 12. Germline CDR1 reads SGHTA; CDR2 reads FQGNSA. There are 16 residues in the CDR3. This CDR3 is CASSNLRRGGDNEQFF. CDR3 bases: TGTGCCAGCAGCAATCTCCGGAGGGGAGGGGACAATGAGCAGTTCTTC.

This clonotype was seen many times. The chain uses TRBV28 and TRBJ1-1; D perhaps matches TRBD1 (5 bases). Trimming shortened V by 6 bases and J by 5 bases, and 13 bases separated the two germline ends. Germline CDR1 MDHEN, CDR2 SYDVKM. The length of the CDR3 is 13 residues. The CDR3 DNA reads TGTGCCAGCAGAGGGGACTGGCGGACTGAAGCTTTCTTT. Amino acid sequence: CASRGDWRTEAFF.

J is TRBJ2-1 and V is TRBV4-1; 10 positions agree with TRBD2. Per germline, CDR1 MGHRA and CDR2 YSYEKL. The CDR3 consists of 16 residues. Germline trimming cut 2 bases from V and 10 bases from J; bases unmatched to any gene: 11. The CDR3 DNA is TGCGCCAGCAGCCAAATAGCGGGGGGAATACAATACGAGCAGTTCTTC. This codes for CASSQIAGGIQYEQFF.